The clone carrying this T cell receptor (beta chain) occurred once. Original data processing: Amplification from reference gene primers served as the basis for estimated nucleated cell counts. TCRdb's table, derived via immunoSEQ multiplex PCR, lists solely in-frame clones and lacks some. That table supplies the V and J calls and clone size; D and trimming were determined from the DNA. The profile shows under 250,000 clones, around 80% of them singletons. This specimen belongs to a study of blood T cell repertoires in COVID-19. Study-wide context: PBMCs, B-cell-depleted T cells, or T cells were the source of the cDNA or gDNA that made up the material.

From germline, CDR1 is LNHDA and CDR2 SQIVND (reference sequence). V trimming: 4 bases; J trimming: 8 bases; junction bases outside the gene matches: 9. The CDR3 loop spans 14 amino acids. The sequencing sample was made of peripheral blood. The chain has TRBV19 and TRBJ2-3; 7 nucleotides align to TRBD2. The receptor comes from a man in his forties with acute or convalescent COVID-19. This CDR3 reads CASSTSGAQTTQYF. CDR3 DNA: TGTGCCAGTAGTACGAGCGGGGCCCAGACTACGCAGTATTTT.